This section outlines one T cell receptor beta chain sequence together with its context. The sample holds a few counts of this clonotype. Its target antigen remains unknown. No base-level quality is on record; no much larger clone is a single base apart. Instrument used: Illumina NovaSeq 6000. TCRalpha and TCRbeta cDNA libraries were built by 5'RACE with constant-segment primers, adding sample barcodes and unique molecular identifiers. RNA was extracted from every sample with Trizol reagent. The libraries were amplified in two PCR steps, and the second step added a second sample barcode and Illumina TruSeq adapters. Sequencing of libraries was performed on an Illumina NovaSeq with 2 x 150 bp paired-end reads. For the original study's pipeline: Reads were demultiplexed and collapsed into UMI-guided consensus sequences with migec v1.2.7. Using mixcr v2.1.11, UMI consensuses were aligned to TRA and TRB V and J templates and then assembled into clonotypes. A clonotype was counted as expanded or contracted only when both edgeR and NoisET called the clonotype significant, with the noise models trained on biological replicates. For edgeR calls, the thresholds were a false discovery rate-adjusted p below 0.01 and a log2 fold-change of 1. PCA with hierarchical clustering of max-normalized trajectories of the 1000 most abundant clonotypes was used as exploratory dynamics analysis. The CD4 or CD8 phenotype of responding clones was assigned using the separately sequenced CD4+ and CD8+ repertoires. TCRdb reworked the public reads: Q25 trimming with fastp, MiXCR clone assembly, productive beta chains retained. Rows are unified per CDR3 protein, each entry keeping the most common DNA and genes. TCRdb's processing, not the authors', yielded these V and J calls. The sample profile shows around 300,000 distinct CDR3 sequences; approximately 14% of them were found once. The ten largest make up under 25% of the sample.

PBMCs were isolated by Ficoll-Paque density gradient centrifugation. Trimming removed 5 bases from V and 5 bases from J, leaving 10 bases between the germline ends. The CDR3 numbers 12 residues from cysteine through phenylalanine. Of the read, only the CDR3 DNA is kept; its 36 bases are in frame from base 1. CDR1 and CDR2 were assigned from the germline V gene as MNHEY and SVGEGT. The sample comes from a study of T-cell memory formation after mild COVID-19 (dated by TCRdb to the early 2020s). In terms of the full investigation: Most TCR sequence clusters were specific to one of the two donors. In two donors, T-cell clones that expanded and contracted after mild COVID-19 were followed by sequencing TCRalpha and TCRbeta repertoires longitudinally. Two young, previously healthy adult volunteers made up the cohort, one male and one female.

Paper-wide results and their limitations: Some responding clones were found in pre-infection memory, which suggests that pre-existing cross-reactive memory T cells took part in the SARS-CoV-2 response. Balanced CD4/CD8 phenotypes were observed for clones contracting from day 15 to 85, whereas a bias towards CD4+ was observed for a second wave of clones expanding from day 15 to 37. Contracting CD4+ clones turned up mainly in the CM and EM memory subsets, whereas EMRA was where CD8+ clones were enriched. The study covered only two mild cases, and larger cohorts including severe cases with pre-infection samples were considered necessary. SARS-CoV-2 specificity was not confirmed for the second-wave clones peaking on day 37.

The chain uses TRBV6-2 or TRBV6-3 and TRBJ2-7, with no reliable assignment of the D segment. The sequence came from a man between 18 and 35 years old who had mild COVID-19 (a few samples of this study predate the infection). The sample titles of this study are shuffled in the database, so cell type and time point are left out; the donor was told from shared clones. Input material: PBMCs or a T cell subset sorted from them (not recorded which). The sequence in DNA is TGTGCCAGCAGTCAAAGGGAACACGAGCAGTACTTC. The translation is CASSQREHEQYF.